The 13 T cell receptor beta chains given below trace back to one sample, sequenced in a study of blood T cell repertoires in COVID-19. The method was immunoSEQ multiplex PCR; TCRdb's version includes in-frame clones alone and lacks a portion of them. Counted here are about 300,000 clones, more than 75% occurring once; the ten biggest clones make up about 4.2%. Sequences were obtained from PBMCs or T cells enriched from blood (not recorded which). Receptors originate from a man in his thirties or forties who had recovered from COVID-19.

The chain carries TRBV27 and TRBJ1-1, with 10 nucleotides matching TRBD1. CDR1 MNHEY and CDR2 SMNVEV come from the germline V gene (reference sequence). The CDR3 is 15 residues long. Trimming took 5 bases from V and 5 from J; bases not matched to a gene: 8. CDR3 region: CASSPLTGGVTEAFF. As DNA, the CDR3 is TGTGCCAGCAGTCCGCTGACAGGGGGCGTTACTGAAGCTTTCTTT.

Only a few counts were recorded for this clone. This rearrangement joins TRBV18 to TRBJ1-5; 9 nucleotides match TRBD1. The CDR3 contains 19 residues. Germline CDR1 KGHSH, CDR2 LQKENI. The V segment lost 5 bases and the J segment 2 bases; nucleotides outside the gene matches: 16. DNA of the CDR3: TGTGCCAGCTCATCGTCGCGGACAGGGGCGACGGGCGGCAATCAGCCCCAGCATTTT. It codes for CASSSSRTGATGGNQPQHF.

In DNA, the CDR3 is TGTGCCAGCAGCGAGCGGGGAACCCCTGGAAACACCATATATTTT. Encoded protein: CASSERGTPGNTIYF. The chain uses TRBV9 and TRBJ1-3; D not resolved. V lost 3 bases, J lost 2 bases, and 12 bases lay in between. Germline values: CDR1 SGDLS, CDR2 YYNGEE. The CDR3 extends over 15 amino acids.

The chain recombines TRBV11-2 with TRBJ2-1; 9 nucleotides align to TRBD2. Trimming at V came to 1 base and at J to 0 bases, leaving 4 bases not matched to a gene. The CDR3 runs 17 residues. Germline V CDR1 and CDR2: SGHAT, FQNNGV. The CDR3 DNA follows: TGTGCCAGCAGCTTAGGTCTAGCGGGGAGCTCCTACAATGAGCAGTTCTTC. Translation gives CASSLGLAGSSYNEQFF.

The rearrangement joins TRBV21-1 to TRBJ1-1. TRBV21-1 is shown as a pseudogene. CDR3 length: 17 residues. As DNA, the CDR3 is TGTGCCAGCAGCAAAGGCGGGCCCCGGACGCCGGGGGAGGAAGCTTTCTTT. Translated, it gives CASSKGGPRTPGEEAFF.

The genes are TRBV7-9 and TRBJ1-1; tentatively, D is TRBD1 (5 bases). The V gene's germline CDR1 is SEHNR and CDR2 FQNEAQ (reference sequence). The CDR3 has 15 amino acids. Trimming took 5 bases from V and 1 from J, leaving 14 bases between them. The CDR3 loop is CASSDPGQGNTEAFF. CDR3 in DNA: TGTGCCAGCAGCGACCCCGGCCAGGGGAACACTGAAGCTTTCTTT.

The J gene is TRBJ1-3, the V gene TRBV19; possibly TRBD1 for D (6 bases). V lost 9 bases, J lost 1 base, and 10 bases lay in between. Germline lookup yields CDR1 LNHDA and CDR2 SQIVND (reference sequence). The CDR3 consists of 13 residues. The CDR3 bases are TGTGCCAGCTCTCAGGGGTCTGGAAACACCATATATTTT. Its translation is CASSQGSGNTIYF.

The V call is TRBV27, the J call TRBJ2-7, with unresolved D. There are 12 residues in the CDR3. Trimming stripped 5 bases from V and 2 bases from J, with 7 bases between. Germline values: CDR1 MNHEY, CDR2 SMNVEV (reference sequence). The CDR3 nucleotides are TGTGCCAGCAGTCCTGGGCCCTACGAGCAGTACTTC. It translates to CASSPGPYEQYF.

The chain links TRBV30 to TRBJ2-5; 7 nucleotides align to TRBD1. V shed 2 bases and J 5 bases; nucleotides not matched to a gene: 2. The CDR3 covers 12 residues. The germline gives CDR1 GTSNPN, CDR2 SVGIG (reference sequence). Written as DNA, the CDR3 is TGTGCCTGGAGTAAGGGGGCTGAGACCCAGTACTTC. Translation gives CAWSKGAETQYF.

The chain links TRBV6-5 to TRBJ1-1; a possible D gene is TRBD1 (6 bases). This CDR3 contains 14 residues. CDR1 MNHEY and CDR2 SVGAGI come from the germline V gene. V lost 6 bases to trimming and J lost 2 bases, with 13 bases between them. CDR3: CASSAGTPNTEAFF. The CDR3 DNA follows: TGTGCCAGCAGCGCCGGGACACCAAACACTGAAGCTTTCTTT.

The rearrangement joins TRBV5-1 to TRBJ1-2, with 10 bases that match TRBD1. The germline V gene has CDR1 SGHRS and CDR2 YFSETQ. The CDR3 covers 13 residues. Trimming removed 3 bases from V and 8 bases from J; junction bases left unmatched: 4. CDR3 residues: CASSSGDRGGYTF. CDR3 coding DNA: TGCGCCAGCAGCTCTGGGGACAGGGGCGGCTACACCTTC. Complete variable domain (other parts from reference TRBV5-1 and TRBJ1-2): KAGVTQTPRYLIKTRGQQVTLSCSPISGHRSVSWYQQTPGQGLQFLFEYFSETQRNKGNFPGRFSGRQFSNSRSEMNVSTLELGDSALYLCASSSGDRGGYTFGSGTRLTVV.

J is TRBJ2-3 and V is TRBV5-1, with 7 nucleotides matching TRBD1. Per the germline V gene, CDR1 is SGHRS and CDR2 is YFSETQ. The CDR3 contains 15 residues. V dropped 2 bases and J dropped 6; count of bases not matched to a gene: 9. The CDR3 is CASSLYGQEVDTQYF. DNA for the CDR3: TGCGCCAGCAGCTTATACGGACAGGAGGTGGATACGCAGTATTTT.

This chain connects TRBV19 to TRBJ1-3, with D possibly TRBD1 on 5 matching bases. Per the germline V gene, CDR1 is LNHDA and CDR2 is SQIVND (reference sequence). The CDR3 runs to 14 residues. Trimming removed 4 bases from V and 0 bases from J, with 7 bases in between. CDR3 region: CASSKGSSGNTIYF. In nucleotides, the CDR3 is TGTGCCAGTAGTAAGGGGTCCTCTGGAAACACCATATATTTT.